This T cell receptor beta chain was captured by sequencing in a study of blood T cell repertoires in COVID-19. Study at large: The samples span acute and convalescent COVID-19 from the United States, Italy and Spain. The cDNA or gDNA used as material had been derived from T cells, B-cell-depleted T cells, or PBMCs.

Germline values: CDR1 MNHEY, CDR2 SVGAGI. The V and J ends lost 6 bases and 1 base respectively, with 13 bases between them. This CDR3 comprises 15 residues. This clone was observed once. Per the original data handling: Estimated nucleated cell counts came from reference gene primer amplification. The repertoire was sequenced with immunoSEQ multiplex PCR; TCRdb's copy has only in-frame clones and lacks some. V, J and clone size were drawn from that table, and D and trimming were deduced from the DNA. The table shows some 70,000 clones, with 80% to 85% occurring only once. The sample taken for sequencing was peripheral blood. This chain joins TRBV6-5 and TRBJ1-5, with D unresolved. The receptor's source is a woman aged 55-70 years with acute or convalescent COVID-19. The CDR3 reads CASSPPHSSNQPQHF. The CDR3 DNA follows: TGTGCCAGCAGCCCGCCACACAGCAGCAATCAGCCCCAGCATTTT.